One T cell receptor beta chain is described in this entry. This sample was taken from a study of blood T cell repertoires in COVID-19. Some clones are missing from TCRdb's copy, which holds only in-frame ones; the method was immunoSEQ multiplex PCR. The sample holds over 120,000 clones, 75% to 85% seen once. Sequences were obtained from peripheral blood. The receptor was isolated from a woman aged 80 or older with active or convalescent COVID-19.

CDR3 DNA sequence: TGTGCCAGCAGTCTCCTTATCTTCTCGGGGAGCTCCTACGAGCAGTACTTC. Translated: CASSLLIFSGSSYEQYF. V is TRBV28 and J is TRBJ2-7; tentative D call: TRBD2 (5 bases). V dropped 5 bases and J dropped 0 bases, with 20 bases sitting between them. The CDR3 contains 17 residues. Germline V lookup: CDR1 MDHEN, CDR2 SYDVKM.